Each of the 15 T cell receptor delta chains below was sequenced from the same sample in a study of gamma-delta T cells after stem cell transplantation. TCRdb called clones from the RT-PCR reads again using CATT. The sample holds 11,000 or so delta-chain clones; about 38% are singletons and the top ten take 2.8%. The sequencing input was gamma-delta T cells. Receptors were obtained from a human donor. It is not recorded whose cells these are; they may come from a transplant donor.

The genes are TRDV1 and TRDJ1; TRDD3 agrees at 8 bases. With V trimmed by 6 bases and J by 1 base, 25 bases remained unmatched. The CDR3 spans 21 residues. Per germline, CDR1 TSWWSYY and CDR2 QGS. Here the CDR3 reads CALGRPFPPNRWGMVTDKLIF. CDR3 nucleotide sequence: TGTGCTCTTGGCCGGCCCTTTCCTCCCAATCGTTGGGGGATGGTCACCGATAAACTCATCTTT.

Concerning this clone itself: At one of its ends the junction is not consistent with the germline gene, which may arise from a read error. The sample contains more than one DNA sequence encoding this CDR3. V and J are TRAV29/DV5 and TRDJ1; D is unclear. CDR1 is NSMFDY and CDR2 is ISSIKDK in the germline V gene. The CDR3 contains 13 residues. The chain's CDR3 is CAARALRTDKLIF. The CDR3 nucleotides read TGTGCCGCAAGAGCACTGAGGACCGATAAACTCATCTTT.

The chain links TRAV29/DV5 to TRDJ1; a weak D match, TRDD3 (5 bases). This CDR3 spans 15 amino acids. Germline values: CDR1 NSMFDY, CDR2 ISSIKDK. V was cut by 0 bases and J by 3 bases, with 15 bases left in between. The CDR3 DNA is TGTGCAGCAAGCGATGGGGACCTGTACGCCGATAAACTCATCTTT. This encodes CAASDGDLYADKLIF.

The chain employs TRDV1 and TRDJ1; TRDD3 is a possible D gene (6 bases). Trimming cost V 0 bases and J 4 bases, with 36 bases left between them. CDR1 TSWWSYY and CDR2 QGS come from the germline V gene. The CDR3 spans 23 residues. The CDR3 region is CALGELPARLLGTLLTRNDKLIF. Written as DNA, the CDR3 is TGTGCTCTTGGGGAACTCCCGGCCCGGCTCCTGGGGACCCTTCTAACTAGGAACGATAAACTCATCTTT.

There are a few counts of this clone. A clone one base away is much larger, so this may be a read error. J is TRDJ1 and V is TRDV2; 10 positions match TRDD3. Germline V gene lookup returns CDR1 GEAIGNYY and CDR2 EKD. The CDR3 is 20 residues long. V dropped 1 base and J dropped 0; count of bases not matched to a gene: 16. DNA for the CDR3: TGTGCCTGTGACACGGTCTGGGGACTGGGGGATGTATGTTACACCGATAAACTCATCTTT. Encoded protein: CACDTVWGLGDVCYTDKLIF.

The DNA of the CDR3 is TGTGCCTGTGACCCTCAGTACTGGGGGGCGGCAAGCTCCTGGGACACCCGACAGATGTTTTTC. Translating it yields CACDPQYWGAASSWDTRQMFF. V gene TRDV2 combines with J gene TRDJ3; TRDD3 aligns across 8 bases. Trimming cost V 3 bases and J 0 bases; bases outside gene matches: 15. This CDR3 contains 21 residues. Germline-derived CDR1 and CDR2 are GEAIGNYY and EKD.

The V gene is TRDV1, the J gene TRDJ1; 8 bases align to TRDD3. The CDR3 is 20 amino acids. CDR1 and CDR2 from the germline V gene are TSWWSYY and QGS. The V gene end was trimmed by 4 bases and the J gene end by 1 base; junction bases not matched to a gene: 20. The DNA of the CDR3 is TGTGCTCTTGGGGCGCGGGCTTCCCCCGTACTGGGGGCCCCCACCGATAAACTCATCTTT. Amino acids: CALGARASPVLGAPTDKLIF.

As concerns this clone: One junction end does not reproduce the germline sequence, and a read error may be involved. This chain joins TRDV1 and TRDJ4; 10 nucleotides line up with TRDD3. Germline assignment: CDR1 TSWWSYY and CDR2 QGS. There are 19 residues in the CDR3. The CDR3 DNA reads as TGTGCTATTGGGGCCCATTCTTGGGTCACTGGGGGATCTGCCAGAACCCTGATCTTT. It translates to CAIGAHSWVTGGSARTLIF.

The chain links TRDV1 to TRDJ1, with D perhaps matching TRDD3 (6 bases). Deletions cut 3 bases from V and 0 bases from J, with 26 bases between. The germline CDR1 and CDR2 sequences are TSWWSYY and QGS. CDR3 length: 20 residues. CDR3 residues: CALGDACRGDPLWYTDKLIF. In DNA form, the CDR3 reads TGTGCTCTTGGGGACGCCTGCAGGGGGGACCCCTTATGGTACACCGATAAACTCATCTTT.

The chain links TRDV1 to TRDJ1; 11 bases are shared with TRDD3. This CDR3 is 25 amino acids long. Germline V gene sequence: CDR1 TSWWSYY, CDR2 QGS. With V trimmed by 2 bases and J by 0 bases, 29 bases remained unmatched. CDR3 region: CALGEYPFPTIGFYWGIFYTDKLIF. CDR3 DNA sequence: TGTGCTCTTGGGGAATATCCCTTCCCTACTATAGGGTTCTACTGGGGGATATTCTACACCGATAAACTCATCTTT.

CDR3 DNA sequence: TGTGCTCTTGGGGAACGATGTTCCGTCCTCCTACTGTGGGACTCGCGCTCCTGGGACACCCGACAGATGTTTTTC. Translation gives CALGERCSVLLLWDSRSWDTRQMFF. The genes are TRDV1 and TRDJ3, with D tentatively TRDD2 (6 bases). CDR1 is TSWWSYY and CDR2 is QGS in the germline V gene. Trimming removed 1 base at V and 0 bases at J, with 31 bases between. This CDR3 contains 25 residues.

This clone was found a few times. The chain carries TRDV3 and TRDJ1; no firm D call. This CDR3 is built from 14 residues. Trimming pared 2 bases from V and 0 bases from J, leaving 13 bases between. Germline lookup yields CDR1 TVYSNPD and CDR2 GDNSRS (reference sequence). The CDR3 DNA follows: TGTGCCTTTTCTCTCCGACTCTACACCGATAAACTCATCTTT. As protein: CAFSLRLYTDKLIF.

In the case of this clone: One base away lies a much larger clone, so this may be a sequencing read error. The DNA is left out, because the CDR3 cannot be placed on it with certainty; the CDR3 is given as TCRdb lists it. At the DNA level, this CDR3 is encoded by other sequences in the same sample as well. The chain recombines TRDV2 with TRDJ1; TRDD3, as called in the table, went unchecked against the DNA. The V gene's germline CDR1 is GEAIGNYY and CDR2 EKD. The length of the CDR3 is 23 amino acids, counting both ends. CDR3 sequence reads: CACDLLGARPDKLIFGKPVKLIF.

In its sample, this clone was seen a few times. The junction differs from germline at one of its ends, possibly a read error. This same CDR3 is encoded by further DNA sequences in the sample. The rearrangement joins TRDV1 to TRDJ1, with 10 bases identical to TRDD3. Germline V gives CDR1 TSWWSYY, CDR2 QGS. CDR3 length: 17 residues. CDR3 nucleotide sequence: TGTGCCCTTGGGGAAAGGTTGATCCGGGGGGATACGAAGAAACTCATCTTT. Encoded protein: CALGERLIRGDTKKLIF.

On this clone: One end of the junction is discordant with germline, which a read error may explain. The chain uses TRDV2 and TRDJ1; possibly TRDD2 for D (7 bases). The CDR3 runs to 20 residues. Germline CDR1 reads GEAIGNYY; CDR2 reads EKD. The CDR3 sequence: CASDTGKCSYGLRGETLLIF. The DNA for the CDR3 is TGTGCCAGTGACACCGGGAAATGTTCCTACGGTCTACGGGGGGAGACGTTACTCATCTTT.